This T cell receptor beta chain emerged from a study of T cell changes during pregnancy in multiple sclerosis. From germline, CDR1 is SGHAT and CDR2 FQDESV (reference sequence). Trimming removed 1 base from V and 6 bases from J, with 6 bases in between. The CDR3 contains 12 residues. The table came from immunoSEQ multiplex PCR; TCRdb's copy has only in-frame clones and leaves some out. The table shows tens of thousands of clones, with around nine tenths occurring only once. The starting material was peripheral blood, obtained after pregnancy. This sequence originates from a female donor in good health, enrolled as a control in a pregnancy study. The rearrangement links TRBV11-1 to TRBJ1-1; D is undetermined. This CDR3 reads CASSLGGPEAFF. The CDR3, as DNA: TGTGCCAGCAGCTTAGGAGGCCCTGAAGCTTTCTTT.